One and the same sample provided the 20 T cell receptor beta chains below, sequenced in a study of read filtering for tumor transcriptome and immune sequencing (dated by TCRdb to the early 2020s). The instrument was an Illumina HiSeq 4000. The Immunoverse kit was used to build TCR libraries from 400 ng RNA, with molecular barcoded adaptors covering alpha/delta and beta/gamma chains. The public reads were reprocessed in TCRdb via fastp at Q25 and MiXCR, keeping in-frame beta chains. Rows merge per CDR3 protein into single entries with the most common DNA and genes. For this sample the table gives over 45,000 distinct CDR3 sequences, of which 20% to 25% were detected only once. The ten most abundant clones make up 15% to 20% of the sample. Sequenced: a population of CD138-negative cells sorted from bone marrow. Taken with the paper, the label for cell subset or site translates to: bone marrow mononuclear cells depleted of CD138+ plasma/myeloma cells by negative magnetic selection. The receptors derive from a donor at least 40 years old with multiple myeloma.

The table lists this clonotype with many counts. The chain recombines TRBV28 with TRBJ1-5, with D unresolved. Per germline, CDR1 MDHEN and CDR2 SYDVKM. The CDR3 extends over 14 amino acids. V shed 6 bases and J shed 7 bases, with 16 bases lying between them. The CDR3 loop is CASSHPNARQPQHF. The CDR3 DNA sequence: TGTGCCAGCAGCCATCCAAACGCGCGGCAGCCCCAGCATTTT. Full variable domain (missing parts from reference TRBV28 and TRBJ1-5): DVKVTQSSRYLVKRTGEKVFLECVQDMDHENMFWYRQDPGLGLRLIYFSYDVKMKEKGDIPEGYSVSREKKERFSLILESASTNQTSMYLCASSHPNARQPQHFGDGTRLSIL.

In this sample, this clonotype turned up a few times. This chain joins TRBV6-1 and TRBJ2-3; weak D call: TRBD2 (5 bases). Per germline, CDR1 MNHNS and CDR2 SASEGT. The CDR3 contains 14 residues. The V end lost 4 bases, the J end lost 1 base, and 9 bases lay between the germline ends. CDR3: CASSGGGGTDTQYF. DNA for the CDR3: TGTGCCAGCAGTGGAGGAGGTGGCACAGATACGCAGTATTTT.

The chain combines TRBV4-1 with TRBJ2-4; 11 bases are a match to TRBD2. Germline V CDR1 and CDR2: MGHRA, YSYEKL. The CDR3 length is 16 residues. V dropped 4 bases and J dropped 12; count of bases not matched to a gene: 14. For the CDR3, the DNA is TGCGCCAGCAGCCCCGGGCCTCTAGCGGGAGGAGGCACTCAGTACTTC. Translating gives CASSPGPLAGGGTQYF.

Comments on this clonotype: A much larger clone lies a single base off, so this may be a read error. The chain combines TRBV19 with TRBJ2-1; no reliable D call. Germline CDR1 is LNHDA and CDR2 is SQIVND (reference sequence). This CDR3 spans 15 amino acids. The CDR3 loop reads CSSSILGSSYNEQFF. CDR3 DNA: TGTTCCAGTAGTATCCTGGGAAGCTCCTACAATGAGCAGTTCTTC.

The rearrangement links TRBV7-8 to TRBJ2-5; either TRBD1 or TRBD2 may fit D (5 bases each). The CDR3 is 14 residues long. CDR1 is SGHVS and CDR2 is FQNEAQ in the germline V gene. V was pared by 2 bases and J by 5 bases, with 12 bases between. For the CDR3, the DNA is TGTGCCAGCAGCTTATTTCCGGGGACCGAGACCCAGTACTTC. This codes for CASSLFPGTETQYF.

As concerns this clonotype: This may come from a read error, since a much larger clone is one base off. This chain uses TRBV11-2 with TRBJ2-5, with 7 positions matching TRBD2. The germline V gene has CDR1 SGHAT and CDR2 FQNNGV. The CDR3 extends over 15 amino acids. The CDR3 region has the DNA TGTGCCAGCAGCTTCACGACTAGCAGCCAAGAGACCCGGTACTTC. Translating gives CASSFTTSSQETRYF.

This clonotype was observed many times. V and J are TRBV5-1 and TRBJ2-3, with 7 positions matching TRBD2. This CDR3 spans 14 amino acids. The V gene's germline CDR1 is SGHRS and CDR2 YFSETQ. J was trimmed by 2 bases and V by 3 bases; bases with no gene match: 3. CDR3 sequence: CASSYRGDTDTQYF. As DNA, the CDR3 is TGCGCCAGCAGCTACCGGGGGGACACAGATACGCAGTATTTT.

In this sample, this clonotype turned up many times. This chain links TRBV2 with TRBJ1-2; TRBD1 might be the D (5 bases). This CDR3 is 15 amino acids long. With 5 bases removed from V and 0 bases from J, the gap between germline ends came to 13 bases. Per germline, CDR1 SNHLY and CDR2 FYNNEI. The CDR3 here is CASSRDRGANYGYTF. In DNA form, the CDR3 reads TGTGCCAGCAGTAGAGATAGAGGGGCTAACTATGGCTACACCTTC.

This clonotype has ten or more counts. The CDR3: CASVLSGGAGKDEQFF. The CDR3 DNA reads TGTGCCAGCGTCCTTAGCGGGGGGGCCGGGAAGGATGAGCAGTTCTTC. The V call is TRBV7-8, the J call TRBJ2-1, with 11 positions matching TRBD2. V lost 8 bases, J lost 8 bases, and 14 bases stayed unmatched. Germline V gives CDR1 SGHVS, CDR2 FQNEAQ. The CDR3 has 16 amino acids.

This clonotype has at least ten counts. The gene calls are TRBV4-1 and TRBJ2-1; tentatively, D is TRBD2 (5 bases). The germline CDR1 and CDR2 sequences are MGHRA and YSYEKL. There are 16 residues in the CDR3. Trimming cost V 4 bases and J 0 bases, with 13 bases left between them. CDR3 sequence reads: CASSRLLGPSYNEQFF. The DNA of the CDR3 is TGCGCCAGCAGCCGCTTACTAGGGCCCTCCTACAATGAGCAGTTCTTC.

The V and J genes are TRBV7-9 and TRBJ2-5; D is undetermined. V shed 1 base and J shed 0 bases, with 9 bases lying between them. In germline, CDR1 is SEHNR, CDR2 FQNEAQ (reference sequence). The CDR3 contains 15 residues. CDR3 in amino acids: CASSLVARNQETQYF. The CDR3, as DNA: TGTGCCAGCAGCTTAGTAGCCAGGAACCAAGAGACCCAGTACTTC.

Notes on this clonotype: A single base separates this from a much larger clone, so it may be a read error. The rearrangement joins TRBV10-3 to TRBJ2-3; 7 bases fit TRBD1. From germline, CDR1 is ENHRY and CDR2 SYGVKD. The CDR3 loop spans 14 amino acids. The chain's CDR3 is CAISADRAADTQCF. CDR3 nucleotide sequence: TGTGCCATCAGCGCCGACAGGGCGGCAGATACGCAGTGTTTT.

This clonotype has a count of ten or more. This chain links TRBV3-1 with TRBJ1-2; D is unresolved. CDR1 and CDR2 (germline): LGHDT, YNNKEL (reference sequence). Deletions cut 4 bases from V and 4 bases from J, with 13 bases between. The CDR3 runs to 14 residues. The CDR3 reads CASSRTDSAYGYTF. CDR3 nucleotides: TGTGCCAGCAGCCGAACCGACTCGGCCTATGGCTACACCTTC.

This clonotype was seen many times. V usage is TRBV29-1 and J usage is TRBJ2-7, with 13 positions matching TRBD2. The trim removed 4 bases at V and 4 bases at J, leaving 1 base unmatched. Per the germline V gene, CDR1 is SQVTM and CDR2 is ANQGSEA. The CDR3 runs to 13 residues. CDR3 coding DNA: TGCAGCGTTGGGACTAGCGGGAGTTACGAGCAGTACTTC. Amino acid sequence: CSVGTSGSYEQYF.

This sequence joins TRBV7-9 and TRBJ2-7; D unclear. Germline loops: CDR1 SEHNR, CDR2 FQNEAQ (reference sequence). The V gene lost 5 bases and the J gene lost 5 bases, with 13 bases spanning the gap. This CDR3 contains 13 residues. CDR3 residues: CASSLEVLHEQYF. The DNA for the CDR3 is TGTGCCAGCAGCCTAGAGGTTTTGCACGAGCAGTACTTC.

This clonotype was seen once. A far more abundant clone sits one base away, making this likely a read error. The chain is built from TRBV12-3 or TRBV12-4 and TRBJ2-1; TRBD2 matches at 11 bases. This CDR3 contains 14 residues. The CDR3 DNA follows: TGTGCCAGCAGTTTTAGCGGGGGGGCCCATGAGCAGCTCTTC. Translated, it gives CASSFSGGAHEQLF.

This clonotype was detected many times. The V and J genes are TRBV20-1 and TRBJ1-2; D unclear. There are 15 residues in the CDR3. The germline gives CDR1 DFQATT, CDR2 SNEGSKA (reference sequence). The V gene lost 1 base and the J gene lost 4 bases, with 16 bases spanning the gap. CDR3 bases: TGCAGTGCTAGAGTTCGCCACACCCAATTCTATGGCTACACCTTC. It specifies CSARVRHTQFYGYTF.

This clonotype appeared many times. The chain carries TRBV29-1 and TRBJ2-7; D might be TRBD1 (6 bases). Looked up from germline, CDR1 is SQVTM and CDR2 is ANQGSEA. The CDR3 sequence is 12 residues long. V lost 8 bases and J lost 9, with 20 bases in between. Here the CDR3 DNA reads TGCAGCACCATGGACAGCGGCTTTGGGCAGTACTTC. This translates into CSTMDSGFGQYF.

This clonotype was observed many times. This chain joins TRBV7-3 and TRBJ2-1; 9 positions match TRBD1. V lost 3 bases, J lost 7 bases, and 7 bases stayed unmatched. The CDR3 covers 15 residues. In germline, CDR1 is SGHTA, CDR2 FQGTGA. In DNA, the CDR3 is TGTGCCAGCAGCTTTACAGGGGGCGCTGGGAATGAGCAGTTCTTC. Residues: CASSFTGGAGNEQFF.

This clonotype was recorded at least ten times. The gene calls are TRBV20-1 and TRBJ2-3; 10 positions match TRBD2. Germline assignment: CDR1 DFQATT and CDR2 SNEGSKA (reference sequence). Trimming took 3 bases from V and 3 from J; bases not matched to a gene: 18. This CDR3 comprises 19 residues. This chain's CDR3 is CSARLLKRGGSPRTDTQYF. CDR3 bases: TGCAGTGCTAGGTTATTAAAGCGGGGGGGCAGTCCTCGGACAGATACGCAGTATTTT.